This TCR beta chain was recovered during a study of OX40 agonist ivuxolimab in advanced cancers. Study-wide background: Participants could have had prior anti-PD-1, anti-PD-L1 or anti-CTLA-4 therapy, and roughly 39% had some.

CDR1 and CDR2 from the germline V gene are MNHEY and SVGAGI. The CDR3 loop spans 12 amino acids. V was trimmed by 2 bases and J by 8 bases, leaving 7 bases between them. Generated by immunoSEQ multiplex PCR, the TCRdb table keeps only in-frame clones and is missing some. The sample holds about 35,000 clones, 92% seen once. The TCR sequence derives from an adult with an advanced solid tumor such as melanoma, head and neck, liver or kidney cancer. V usage is TRBV6-5 and J usage is TRBJ2-1; D gene uncertain. The specimen comprised CD4+ or CD8+ T cells sorted from blood, sampled in a trial of the OX40 agonist ivuxolimab. In nucleotides, the CDR3 is TGTGCCAGCAGTTACACCGGTTATGAGCAGTTCTTC. Translation gives CASSYTGYEQFF.